The clone carrying this TCR beta chain showed up many times. Its antigen is unidentified. The data derive from a study of spatial heterogeneity in lung cancer. Turning to the study itself: Bulk RNA-seq from matched material yielded a T cell module score that correlated strongly with TCR transcript counts in tumor regions. Study-level results: Mutation counts in tumors were tracked by counts of expanded intratumoral alpha and beta TCRs.

Regarding time point: sample taken at primary tumor resection. Unsorted whole RNA from tumor, nontumor lung or frozen PBMC underwent sequencing. A distinct unique molecular identifier was carried by each TCR cDNA molecule. TCRdb itself ran the 5' RACE reads through MiXCR, one entry per CDR3 protein. The sample includes 10,000 to 15,000 distinct CDR3 sequences, approximately 7% seen only once; the top ten take around 3.4%. The CDR3 is made up of 13 amino acids. Germline CDR1 and CDR2: SQVTM and ANQGSEA. V trimming: 7 bases; J trimming: 6 bases; junction bases outside the gene matches: 6. Sequencing was performed on lung tumor tissue, taken at surgery. The sequence derives from a female donor with early-stage non-small cell lung cancer. V and J are TRBV29-1 and TRBJ2-2, with 9 bases identical to TRBD1. DNA of the CDR3: TGCAGCGGAGACAGGGGGGAGTCCGGGGAGCTGTTTTTT. Encoded protein: CSGDRGESGELFF.